The source of this TCR beta chain is a study of shared clonotypes between healthy human individuals. Study findings and constraints: Clonotype sharing levels among donors were expected to vary with sequencing depth. Shared across a few donors were 4% to 5% of the naive CD4 clonotypes.

Some clones are missing from TCRdb's copy, which holds only in-frame ones; the method was immunoSEQ multiplex PCR. This sample has around 2.1 million clones, with almost 96% found just once. The CDR3 length is 14 residues. Trimming removed 5 bases from V and 2 bases from J; junction bases left unmatched: 5. The germline CDR1 and CDR2 sequences are SGHTA and FQGTGA. A word on this clone: Its cognate antigen is unknown. Other nucleotide sequences from this sample produce the same CDR3.

The investigators split CD4+ cells into a CD45RA+ naive subset and a CD45RA-negative memory subset. This receptor was obtained from a man aged 18 to 30 in good health. The chain has TRBV7-3 and TRBJ2-5; 7 positions agree with TRBD2. Sample: naive CD4+ T cells sorted from blood. Subset here: CD45RA+ positively selected. As DNA, the CDR3 is TGTGCCAGCAGCCCGGCGGGACTACAAGAGACCCAGTACTTC. Amino acid sequence: CASSPAGLQETQYF. Variable domain in full (rest from reference TRBV7-3 and TRBJ2-5): GAGVSQTPSNKVTEKGKYVELRCDPISGHTALYWYRQSLGQGPEFLIYFQGTGAADDSGLPNDRFFAVRPEGSVSTLKIQRTERGDSAVYLCASSPAGLQETQYFGPGTRLLVL.